This T cell receptor beta chain comes out of a study of blood T cells in healthy people across ages (dated by TCRdb to the mid-2010s). For context, the study as a whole: In model experiments, template switching captured roughly one uniquely barcoded TCR beta cDNA molecule for every two T cells. Age-related changes in TCR beta repertoire diversity were measured in the study by deep sequencing normalized with unique cDNA molecular identifiers. Donors were grouped into four age groups: young (average 16 years), middle-aged (39), aged (around 66) and long-lived (over 80). To avoid experimental bias, donors of different ages were spread randomly across the sequencing lanes. The study analyzed two additional independent replicas of 1 million unique cDNA reads from the same blood draw for two donors, one aged 18 to 30 and one aged 80 or older.

Here is what the overall study found, with its caveats: Estimates of total diversity based on one million sequenced T cells were considered lower bounds and underestimates. As age increased, observed TCR beta diversity per million T cells dropped in a roughly linear way, and a significant reduction was already evident by age roughly 40. Conclusive comparison of naive and antigen-experienced compartments was prevented by the profiling of bulk unsorted PBMCs. The long-lived group showed more naive CD4+ T cells, fewer expanded clones and increased TCR diversity than the aged group, suggesting age selection. Donor CMV infection status was unknown, potentially confounding age-related changes in expanded clonotypes. There was a strong correlation between observed TCR beta diversity and the percentage of naive T cells measured by flow cytometry.

Libraries were built with 5' RACE. For sequencing, an Illumina HiSeq 2500 was employed. A second PCR of about 7 to 12 cycles was performed with a sample-barcoded 5' primer and a J-beta primer mix. Each TCR beta cDNA molecule received a unique molecular identifier from a template-switch 5' adaptor carrying 12 random nucleotides. Each sample yielded at least 2.5 million CDR3-containing paired-end reads. First-strand cDNA was synthesized from all RNA with the Mint cDNA synthesis kit, primed by a TRBC-specific oligonucleotide. Following uracil-DNA glycosylase treatment, all cDNA underwent a first 18-cycle PCR with the universal primers M1SS and BC2_uni_R. Processing in the source paper ran as follows. For normalization, 1 million high-quality reads, each with a distinct molecular identifier, were randomly selected from each sample. Instead of being binned into consensus sequences, reads with shared molecular identifiers were discarded. CDR3 identification, clonotype clustering and error correction used MiTCR with a Q25 quality threshold and the strictest error-elimination algorithm. Lower-bound total TCR beta diversity was estimated with a nonparametric unseen species model using Euler transformation. TCRdb reran the public reads through fastp at Q25 and MiXCR, keeping productive beta chains. Duplicate CDR3 protein sequences are folded into a single record with the most common DNA and genes. These V and J calls rely on TCRdb rather than the paper's analysis. Counted in this sample were more than 1,400,000 distinct CDR3 sequences; around 39% of them appeared once. The ten largest clonotypes hold 7.9% of the sample.

Donors were around 37 systemically healthy Caucasian individuals from Russia aged roughly 6 to 90 years. Each donor gave 8 to 10 milliliters of peripheral blood, collected into EDTA-treated Vacutainer tubes. Ficoll-Paque density-gradient centrifugation was used to isolate PBMCs, with at least 7 million obtained per sample. Trizol reagent was used to extract total RNA from the PBMCs, yielding at least 5.5 micrograms per sample. For every donor, an aliquot of PBMCs went through flow cytometry to measure the percentages of naive CD45RAhigh/CD27high T cells. About this clonotype itself: Its binding antigen is unknown. Base qualities are missing; no much larger clone stands one base away.

The sequenced sample consisted of blood. This receptor was identified in a woman between 18 and 30 years old in good health.

CDR3 reads: CASSVGPAETQYF. The DNA reads as follows: TGTGCCAGCAGTGTCGGTCCCGCGGAGACCCAGTACTTC. The chain joins TRBV6-4 to TRBJ2-7, with the D gene not confidently named. The DNA end is a closer match to TRBJ2-5, so the J assignment may be wrong. From its cysteine to its phenylalanine, the CDR3 spans 13 amino acids. Just the 39-base CDR3 DNA is kept, in frame starting at base 1. Sequences MRHNA (CDR1) and SNTAGT (CDR2) are obtained from the germline V gene.